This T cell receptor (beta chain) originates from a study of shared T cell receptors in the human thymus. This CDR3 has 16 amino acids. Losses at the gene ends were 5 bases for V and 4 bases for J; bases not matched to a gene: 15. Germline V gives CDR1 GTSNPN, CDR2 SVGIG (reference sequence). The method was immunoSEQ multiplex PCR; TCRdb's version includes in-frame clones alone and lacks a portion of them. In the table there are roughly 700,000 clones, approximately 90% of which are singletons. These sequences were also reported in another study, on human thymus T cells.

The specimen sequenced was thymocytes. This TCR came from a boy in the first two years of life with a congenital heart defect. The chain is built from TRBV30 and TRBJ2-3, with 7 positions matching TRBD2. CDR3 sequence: CAWDIHASGDPDTQYF. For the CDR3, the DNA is TGTGCCTGGGACATTCATGCTAGCGGAGACCCAGATACGCAGTATTTT. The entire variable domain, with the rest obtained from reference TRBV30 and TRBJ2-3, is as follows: SQTIHQWPATLVQPVGSPLSLECTVEGTSNPNLYWYRQAAGRGLQLLFYSVGIGQISSEVPQNLSASRPQDRQFILSSKKLLLSDSGFYLCAWDIHASGDPDTQYFGPGTRLTVL.